The TCR beta chain under discussion was sequenced for a study of OX40 agonist ivuxolimab in advanced cancers. Overall study context: Averaging roughly 60 years in age, with a range of about 23 to 79, the cohort was more than 75% male.

Study findings and constraints: Dose levels from 0.1 to 3.0 mg/kg saw CD4+ and CD8+ blood T cells expand clonally by week 6. Average numbers of expanded clones were greater in CD8+ T cells than in CD4+.

The sample holds one count of this clone. Its matching antigen is unknown. Libraries were prepared by immunoSEQ multiplex PCR; TCRdb keeps only in-frame clonotypes and omits some of them. The sample has more than 75,000 clones, approximately 83% seen once. With 7 bases removed from V and 2 bases from J, the gap between germline ends came to 11 bases. This CDR3 spans 14 amino acids. The V gene's germline CDR1 is SGHTA and CDR2 FQGNSA. The material was CD4+ or CD8+ T cells sorted from blood, obtained in a trial of the OX40 agonist ivuxolimab. The chain combines TRBV7-2 with TRBJ2-2; the D gene is possibly TRBD2 (6 bases). The clonotype originates from an adult with an advanced solid tumor such as melanoma, head and neck, liver or kidney cancer. CDR3 protein: CASTQRVNTGELFF. The CDR3 nucleotides are TGTGCCAGCACTCAGCGGGTTAACACCGGGGAGCTGTTTTTT.